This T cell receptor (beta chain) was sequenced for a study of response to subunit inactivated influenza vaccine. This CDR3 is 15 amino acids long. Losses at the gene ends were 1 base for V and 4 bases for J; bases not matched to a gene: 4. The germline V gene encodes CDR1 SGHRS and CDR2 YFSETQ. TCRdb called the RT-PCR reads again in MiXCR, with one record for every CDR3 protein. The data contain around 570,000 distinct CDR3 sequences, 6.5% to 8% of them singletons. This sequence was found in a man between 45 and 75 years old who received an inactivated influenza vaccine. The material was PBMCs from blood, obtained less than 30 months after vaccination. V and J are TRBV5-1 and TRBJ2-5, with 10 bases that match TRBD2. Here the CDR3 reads CASSLQRLAGETQYF. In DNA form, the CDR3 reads TGCGCCAGCAGCTTGCAGAGACTAGCGGGAGAGACCCAGTACTTC. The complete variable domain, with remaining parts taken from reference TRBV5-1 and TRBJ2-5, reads KAGVTQTPRYLIKTRGQQVTLSCSPISGHRSVSWYQQTPGQGLQFLFEYFSETQRNKGNFPGRFSGRQFSNSRSEMNVSTLELGDSALYLCASSLQRLAGETQYFGPGTRLLVL.